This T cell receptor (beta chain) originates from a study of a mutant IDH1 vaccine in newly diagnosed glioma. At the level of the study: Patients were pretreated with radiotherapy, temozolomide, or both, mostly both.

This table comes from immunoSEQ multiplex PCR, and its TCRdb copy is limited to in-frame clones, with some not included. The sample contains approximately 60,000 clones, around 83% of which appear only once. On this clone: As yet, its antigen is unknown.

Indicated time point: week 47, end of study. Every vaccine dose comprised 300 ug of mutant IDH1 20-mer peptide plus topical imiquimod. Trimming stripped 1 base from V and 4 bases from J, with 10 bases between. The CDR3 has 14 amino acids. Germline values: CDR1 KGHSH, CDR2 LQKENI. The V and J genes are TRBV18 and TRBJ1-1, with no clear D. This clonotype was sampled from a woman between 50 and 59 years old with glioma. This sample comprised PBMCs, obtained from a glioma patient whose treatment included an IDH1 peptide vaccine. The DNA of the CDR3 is TGTGCCAGCTCACCACTATCCGGGAGCACTGAAGCTTTCTTT. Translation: CASSPLSGSTEAFF.